This record covers a single T cell receptor (beta chain). Antigen: not known. The sample is drawn from a study of T cell repertoires in cytomegalovirus infection. For the study at large: Matching HLA type and CMV infection were both indicated by public TCR beta signatures.

TCRdb used MiXCR to reprocess the reads, holding one entry per CDR3 protein. The top ten clones hold less than 9.5% of a sample with about 360,000 distinct CDR3 sequences, 15% to 20% of them seen once. Study-wide results and limits: Within the response measured ex vivo, HLA-C-restricted CMV-specific TCR beta clonotypes were dominant. Based on cumulative public TCR beta family frequency, carriers of CMV plus the relevant HLA were identified.

The specimen was PBMCs. This clonotype originated in a human donor in good health (CMV status not recorded). Some clones in this sample may be carry-over from other donors' samples.

CDR3 DNA: TGTGCCAGCACATGGACTAGCGGGGGGGCTCTCACCGGGGAGCTGTTTTTT. Its translation: CASTWTSGGALTGELFF. The chain couples TRBV6-6 to TRBJ2-2; 15 nucleotides line up with TRBD2. Germline CDR1 MNHNY, CDR2 SVGAGI (reference sequence). This CDR3 is 17 amino acids long. Unmatched junction bases numbered 7, after V lost 7 bases and J lost 4 bases.